Presented here are 2 T cell receptor beta chains from one specimen sequenced in a study of PD-L1 blockade in urothelial cancer. Measured with immunoSEQ multiplex PCR; TCRdb has only the in-frame clones, and not every one. The table includes about 52,000 clones, approximately 88% detected once. Time point denoted: pretreatment peripheral blood. The source material was PBMCs, sampled around atezolizumab (anti-PD-L1) treatment. The source is a man aged 50-59 years with urothelial cancer.

This rearrangement joins TRBV28 to TRBJ1-4, with D maybe TRBD1 (6 bases). CDR3 length equals 13 residues. In germline, CDR1 is MDHEN, CDR2 SYDVKM. The ends were cut back, 4 bases at V and 4 bases at J, with 7 bases in the middle. The DNA for the CDR3 is TGTGCCAGCAGTTCGGACAGTAATGAAAAACTGTTTTTT. It codes for CASSSDSNEKLFF.

The rearrangement uses TRBV10-2 and TRBJ2-3; 9 bases fit TRBD2. Trimming cost V 3 bases and J 5 bases; bases outside gene matches: 6. CDR3 length: 15 amino acids. From germline, CDR1 is WSHSY and CDR2 SAAADI. CDR3 in amino acids: CASSEGLAGLDTQYF. CDR3 nucleotides: TGCGCCAGCAGTGAAGGGCTAGCGGGATTAGATACGCAGTATTTT.